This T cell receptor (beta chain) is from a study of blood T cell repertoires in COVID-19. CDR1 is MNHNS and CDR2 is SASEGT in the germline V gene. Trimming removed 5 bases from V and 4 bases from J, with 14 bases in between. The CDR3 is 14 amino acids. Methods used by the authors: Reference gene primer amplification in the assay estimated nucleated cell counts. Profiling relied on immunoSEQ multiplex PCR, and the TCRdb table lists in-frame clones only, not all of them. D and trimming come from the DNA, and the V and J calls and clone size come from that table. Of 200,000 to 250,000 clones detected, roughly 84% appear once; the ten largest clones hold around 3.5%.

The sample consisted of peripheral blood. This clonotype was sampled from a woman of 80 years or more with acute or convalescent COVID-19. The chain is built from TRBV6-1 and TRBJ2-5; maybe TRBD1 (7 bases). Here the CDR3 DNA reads TGTGCCAGCAGTTTCCACCAGGGGGGAGAGACCCAGTACTTC. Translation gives CASSFHQGGETQYF.